These T cell receptor beta chains were read from a single sample in a study of cytomegalovirus exposure and HLA in healthy donors. Clones were read by immunoSEQ multiplex PCR, and TCRdb kept only the in-frame ones, dropping some. This table holds roughly 190,000 clones, roughly 9.4% found once. The sequenced sample was PBMCs. The receptor source for this set is a woman in her 30s in good health and CMV-seropositive. The CDR3 runs from the conserved cysteine through the conserved F or W. The D gene is left open where the match is weak. Size is omitted from some rows. Given values are once, few, many or a class for expanded clones.

TRBJ1-4 15 NA NA TRBV7-2 TGTGCCAGCAGCTCCGCAGGCTTGTCGAATGAAAAACTGTTTTTT CASSSAGLSNEKLFF
TRBJ2-1 14 NA TRBD2 TRBV6-1 TGTGCCAGCAGGCCTAGCGGGAGGGCCGGTGAGCAGTTCTTC CASRPSGRAGEQFF
TRBJ2-5 15 NA NA TRBV4-2 TGTGCCAGCAGCCAAGTACCCAGGGGAGTGGAGACCCAGTACTTC CASSQVPRGVETQYF
TRBJ1-2 12 few NA TRBV12-5 TGTGCTAGTGGTTTGGGCACGACTTTCCACACCTTC CASGLGTTFHTF
TRBJ1-1 14 NA TRBD1 TRBV28 TGTGCCAGCACTACAACAGGGGGCGCGGAGTCAGCTTTCTTT CASTTTGGAESAFF
TRBJ1-4 18 NA TRBD1 TRBV19 TGTGCCAGTAGTATTGCCGGGACAGGGGGTCGCACTAATGAAAAACTGTTTTTT CASSIAGTGGRTNEKLFF
TRBJ1-4 15 few TRBD1 TRBV30 TGTGCCTGGAGTGACGGACAGGGGGCGAGTGAAAAACTGTTTTTT CAWSDGQGASEKLFF
TRBJ2-7 13 few TRBD2 TRBV5-1 TGCGCCAGCAGCCCCCCGGGAGGGGTTGGGCAGTACTTC CASSPPGGVGQYF
TRBJ2-6 16 NA NA TRBV11-2 TGTGCCAGCAGCCCAGGGGCCAGCTCTGGGGCCAACGTCCTGACTTTC CASSPGASSGANVLTF
TRBJ2-7 12 NA NA TRBV2 TGTGCCAGCAGTGGGGACATCTACGAGCAGTACTTC CASSGDIYEQYF
TRBJ2-7 23 few NA TRBV23-1 TGCGCCAGCAGTCAATCTAATGTCCCGCAAACCTACAAGCAGTTGGGCAGGTTTTACGAGCAGTACTTC CASSQSNVPQTYKQLGRFYEQYF
TRBJ2-7 12 few NA TRBV2 TGTGCCAGCAGCCCTGAGCCCTACGAGCAGTACTTC CASSPEPYEQYF
TRBJ2-7 13 NA NA TRBV10-1 TGCGCCAGCAGTGAGTCGTCAAGCCACGAGCAGTACTTC CASSESSSHEQYF
TRBJ1-2 13 few NA TRBV28 TGTGCCAGCAGCGACCCTGGGGGGTATGGCTACACCTTC CASSDPGGYGYTF
TRBJ2-7 15 NA TRBD2 TRBV10-2 TGCGCCAGCAGTGAGTATGCTAGCGGGCGATACGAGCAGTACTTC CASSEYASGRYEQYF
TRBJ1-3 17 NA TRBD1 TRBV7-9 TGTGCCAGCAGGGAAGAAGGGACAGGTCATTCTGGAAACACCATATATTTT CASREEGTGHSGNTIYF
TRBJ2-1 14 many TRBD1 TRBV6-1 TGTGCCAGCAGTGAGGACAGGGCCTACAATGAGCAGTTCTTC CASSEDRAYNEQFF
TRBJ1-2 13 few NA TRBV6-6 TGTGCCAGCAGTACGGACACCATGGGGGGCTACACCTTC CASSTDTMGGYTF
TRBJ2-1 10 NA NA TRBV2 TGTGCCAGCGACAACAATGAGCAGTTCTTC CASDNNEQFF
TRBJ1-2 14 NA NA TRBV19 TGTGCCAGTAGTACCCAGGACACGAACTATGGCTACACCTTC CASSTQDTNYGYTF
TRBJ2-7 16 few TRBD2 TRBV19 TGTGCCAGTAGTATAATCCCGGGACTAGCGGACTACGAGCAGTACTTC CASSIIPGLADYEQYF
TRBJ2-5 16 few TRBD2 TRBV27 TGTGCCAGCAGTTTGGTGCTAGCGGGAGGGAAAGAGACCCAGTACTTC CASSLVLAGGKETQYF
TRBJ2-2 15 few TRBD2 TRBV19 TGTGCCAGTAGTCCAGCGGGAATGTTAACCGGGGAGCTGTTTTTT CASSPAGMLTGELFF
TRBJ2-2 15 few NA TRBV6-5 TGTGCCAGCAGCGGCACTAGCACGGGAACCGGGGAGCTGTTTTTT CASSGTSTGTGELFF
TRBJ1-1 11 few NA TRBV7-8 TGTGCCAGCGCGATGAACACTGAAGCTTTCTTT CASAMNTEAFF
TRBJ1-2 15 NA TRBD1 TRBV5-1 TGCGCCAGCAGCTCACCGGACAGGGTGTCGGATGGCTACACCTTC CASSSPDRVSDGYTF
TRBJ2-2 16 once NA TRBV9 TGTGCCAGCAGCGTAAGCCCATCCTCAGGGGCCGGGGAGCTGTTTTTT CASSVSPSSGAGELFF
TRBJ2-1 17 NA TRBD2 TRBV10-2 TGCGCCAGCAGTGAAGCCGCGGGAGAGAGCTCCTACAATGAGCAGTTCTTC CASSEAAGESSYNEQFF
TRBJ1-1 14 many TRBD1 TRBV19 TGTGCCAGTAGTACGGCCCGGACAGGGACTGAAGCTTTCTTT CASSTARTGTEAFF
TRBJ2-5 17 NA TRBD2 TRBV7-2 TGTGCCAGCAGCTCGCCGGGACTAGCCGCCCGATCAGGGACCCAGTACTTC CASSSPGLAARSGTQYF
TRBJ2-3 14 NA NA TRBV6-6 TGTGCCAGCAGTTACTCTCAGGGTTCATATACGCAGTATTTT CASSYSQGSYTQYF
TRBJ2-1 15 NA NA TRBV9 TGTGCCAGCAGCGTAGGGAGCTACGCCTACAATGAGCAGTTCTTC CASSVGSYAYNEQFF
TRBJ1-6 16 once NA TRBV7-9 TGTGCCAGCAGCTTCCAGGCCAGCTCCTATAATTCACCCCTCCACTTT CASSFQASSYNSPLHF
TRBJ1-1 14 NA TRBD1 TRBV29-1 TGCAGCGTGTCTCCAGGGGGACTGAACACTGAAGCTTTCTTT CSVSPGGLNTEAFF
TRBJ2-7 12 few NA TRBV5-6 TGTGCCAGCAGCCTGCGTGGGGGGGAGCAGTACTTC CASSLRGGEQYF